Listed here are 22 T cell receptor beta chains from one sample, sequenced in a study of T cells after somatic rescue of genetic block. TCRdb's table, derived via immunoSEQ multiplex PCR, lists solely in-frame clones and lacks some. The sample shows approximately 100,000 clones, 70% to 90% of them seen only once. Source material: peripheral blood mononuclear cells (PBMCs). These receptors originate from a woman aged 18-35 years.

This clone was detected only once. V and J are TRBV7-9 and TRBJ2-7, with D hard to call. V was shortened by 1 base and J by 3 bases, with 10 bases between the two germline ends. Germline V lookup: CDR1 SEHNR, CDR2 FQNEAQ (reference sequence). This CDR3 has 14 amino acids. The CDR3 region has the DNA TGTGCCAGCAGCTTAGATTCTAGAAGCTACGAGCAGTACTTC. Translation gives CASSLDSRSYEQYF.

The rearrangement joins TRBV9 to TRBJ2-7; D might be TRBD2 (7 bases). The CDR3 is 15 residues long. The V end lost 4 bases, the J end lost 3 bases, and 17 bases lay between the germline ends. Germline V gene sequence: CDR1 SGDLS, CDR2 YYNGEE. In DNA form, the CDR3 reads TGTGCCAGCAGCAGGGGGAGCGGGACTTTCTACGAGCAGTACTTC. Protein product: CASSRGSGTFYEQYF.

This clone was recorded only once. The rearrangement uses TRBV5-6 and TRBJ2-7, with 7 bases aligning to TRBD2. CDR1 is SGHDT, CDR2 YYEEEE, per germline. The CDR3 length is 14 residues. V lost 4 bases, J lost 4 bases, and 8 bases stayed unmatched. Here the CDR3 DNA reads TGTGCCAGCAGCCCCGGACTAGAGGCTTACGAGCAGTACTTC. It encodes CASSPGLEAYEQYF.

The chain combines TRBV28 with TRBJ1-1, with D perhaps TRBD1 (6 bases). V lost 5 bases, J lost 3 bases, and 16 bases lay in between. This CDR3 contains 15 residues. Germline-derived CDR1 and CDR2 are MDHEN and SYDVKM. In nucleotides, the CDR3 is TGTGCCAGCAGTATTTGGGGGGCGCGGGACACTGAAGCTTTCTTT. It codes for CASSIWGARDTEAFF.

This chain joins TRBV27 and TRBJ2-1; TRBD2 matches 10 bases. CDR1 MNHEY and CDR2 SMNVEV come from the germline V gene (reference sequence). Unmatched junction bases numbered 3, after V lost 8 bases and J lost 2 bases. The CDR3 consists of 14 residues. In nucleotides, the CDR3 is TGTGCCAGCGGAGCGGGAGGGCCCTACAATGAGCAGTTCTTC. This codes for CASGAGGPYNEQFF.

Only a few counts were recorded for this clone. This chain connects TRBV28 to TRBJ1-1; possibly TRBD1 for D (5 bases). The CDR3 consists of 15 residues. Germline V lookup: CDR1 MDHEN, CDR2 SYDVKM. V lost 7 bases and J 6 bases, leaving 21 bases between the germline ends. The CDR3 region is CASIQAEGKYSEAFF. CDR3 sequence (DNA): TGTGCCAGCATCCAGGCGGAGGGGAAGTATTCTGAAGCTTTCTTT. Variable domain in full (rest from reference TRBV28 and TRBJ1-1): DVKVTQSSRYLVKRTGEKVFLECVQDMDHENMFWYRQDPGLGLRLIYFSYDVKMKEKGDIPEGYSVSREKKERFSLILESASTNQTSMYLCASIQAEGKYSEAFFGQGTRLTVV.

This clone appeared a single time. DNA for the CDR3: TGTGCCTGGAGTGTAATGGCCGGGAGGGCCGGGGAGCAGTTCTTC. Protein product: CAWSVMAGRAGEQFF. V gene TRBV30 combines with J gene TRBJ2-1; 8 nucleotides agree with TRBD2. CDR1 is GTSNPN and CDR2 is SVGIG in the germline V gene (reference sequence). The CDR3 contains 15 residues. V trimming: 0 bases; J trimming: 10 bases; junction bases outside the gene matches: 11.

This clone was found a few times. The chain recombines TRBV19 with TRBJ1-1; no reliable D call. The CDR3 runs to 14 residues. V was cut by 11 bases and J by 0 bases, with 16 bases left in between. Germline CDR1 reads LNHDA; CDR2 reads SQIVND (reference sequence). The CDR3 loop is CARKEAWMNTEAFF. The CDR3 DNA follows: TGTGCCCGGAAGGAAGCTTGGATGAACACTGAAGCTTTCTTT.

This clone came up a few times. DNA of the CDR3: TGTGCCAGCGGGGTTTATCAGCCCCAGCATTTT. Translated: CASGVYQPQHF. The rearrangement joins TRBV28 to TRBJ1-5; D uncertain. V lost 8 bases and J 5 bases, leaving 7 bases between the germline ends. This CDR3 spans 11 amino acids. CDR1 is MDHEN, CDR2 SYDVKM, per germline.

This chain connects TRBV11-3 to TRBJ2-1, with TRBD1 identical over 12 bases. This CDR3 is built from 16 residues. V was pared by 4 bases and J by 4 bases, with 5 bases of the junction left unmatched. Germline assignment: CDR1 SGHNT and CDR2 YENEEA. The CDR3 region is CASSSGTGGSYNEQFF. Written as DNA, the CDR3 is TGTGCCAGCAGCTCAGGGACAGGGGGCTCGTACAATGAGCAGTTCTTC. The entire variable domain, with the rest obtained from reference TRBV11-3 and TRBJ2-1, is as follows: EAGVVQSPRYKIIEKKQPVAFWCNPISGHNTLYWYLQNLGQGPELLIRYENEEAVDDSQLPKDRFSAERLKGVDSTLKIQPAELGDSAVYLCASSSGTGGSYNEQFFGPGTRLTVL.

This chain uses TRBV4-1 with TRBJ2-1; 12 nucleotides align to TRBD2. Germline CDR1 MGHRA, CDR2 YSYEKL. The V segment lost 6 bases and the J segment 9 bases; nucleotides outside the gene matches: 9. The CDR3 is made up of 15 amino acids. The CDR3 loop reads CASSSGTSGWVEQFF. The DNA for the CDR3 is TGCGCCAGCAGTTCCGGGACTAGCGGGTGGGTTGAGCAGTTCTTC.

This chain links TRBV28 with TRBJ2-1; no definite D call. CDR3 size: 16 residues. Germline V lookup: CDR1 MDHEN, CDR2 SYDVKM. V was shortened by 4 bases and J by 0 bases, with 13 bases between the two germline ends. The CDR3 reads CASSSYGELSYNEQFF. The CDR3 region has the DNA TGTGCCAGCAGTTCCTACGGAGAGCTCTCCTACAATGAGCAGTTCTTC.

The gene calls are TRBV28 and TRBJ1-5; D not certain. Germline values: CDR1 MDHEN, CDR2 SYDVKM. V lost 2 bases to trimming and J lost 10 bases, with 18 bases between them. The CDR3 is made up of 15 amino acids. This CDR3 reads CASSLEGGIWNPQHF. The CDR3 DNA reads TGTGCCAGCAGTTTAGAGGGAGGCATATGGAATCCCCAGCATTTT.

V and J are TRBV15 and TRBJ2-5; 8 bases line up with TRBD2. CDR3 length: 18 amino acids. J was trimmed by 7 bases and V by 1 base; bases with no gene match: 17. Germline V gene sequence: CDR1 LNHNV, CDR2 YYDKDF (reference sequence). The CDR3: CATSRALSGGPDLATQYF. The CDR3, as DNA: TGTGCCACCAGCAGAGCTCTGTCGGGAGGGCCCGATTTGGCGACCCAGTACTTC.

This chain connects TRBV7-9 to TRBJ2-1; D possibly matches TRBD1 or TRBD2 (5 bases each). Trimming left V 5 bases short and J 3 bases short, with 17 bases between. The CDR3 consists of 16 residues. Germline V CDR1 and CDR2: SEHNR, FQNEAQ (reference sequence). The CDR3 DNA is TGTGCCAGCAGCCTACGGGGCGCGGGCCACTACAATGAGCAGTTCTTC. Its translation is CASSLRGAGHYNEQFF.

The V call is TRBV6-1, the J call TRBJ1-5; the D gene is possibly TRBD1 (5 bases). This CDR3 has 15 amino acids. Trimming removed 1 base at V and 0 bases at J, with 7 bases between. Germline loops: CDR1 MNHNS, CDR2 SASEGT. CDR3 sequence (DNA): TGTGCCAGCAGTGAAGTCAGGGTTAGCAATCAGCCCCAGCATTTT. This gives the protein CASSEVRVSNQPQHF.

The V gene is TRBV4-2, the J gene TRBJ1-1; TRBD1 is a possible D gene (6 bases). From germline, CDR1 is LGHNA and CDR2 YNFKEQ. The CDR3 contains 17 residues. The ends were cut back, 2 bases at V and 1 base at J, with 17 bases in the middle. The CDR3 reads CASSQFQGGVRNTEAFF. In DNA form, the CDR3 reads TGTGCCAGCAGCCAATTTCAAGGGGGAGTTAGGAACACTGAAGCTTTCTTT.

V usage is TRBV7-6 and J usage is TRBJ2-7, with D possibly being TRBD1 or TRBD2 (5 bases each). V gave up 5 bases and J gave up 0 bases, with 14 bases separating them. The CDR3 consists of 15 residues. Germline CDR1 and CDR2: SGHVS and FNYEAQ. The CDR3 nucleotides read TGTGCCAGCAGCGAAGGGACGGCAAGCTCCTACGAGCAGTACTTC. Protein sequence: CASSEGTASSYEQYF.

This rearrangement joins TRBV12-5 to TRBJ2-2; D gene uncertain. The V gene's germline CDR1 is LGHNT and CDR2 FRNRAP. The CDR3 spans 15 residues. V was clipped by 4 bases and J by 4 bases, with 13 bases between them. In DNA form, the CDR3 reads TGTGCTAGTGGTTCCTATAGTTGGAGCACCGGGGAGCTGTTTTTT. Amino acid sequence: CASGSYSWSTGELFF.

V is TRBV27 and J is TRBJ2-2; TRBD2 agrees at 11 bases. Germline CDR1 and CDR2: MNHEY and SMNVEV (reference sequence). Trimming took 5 bases from V and 6 from J; bases not matched to a gene: 2. The CDR3 runs 14 residues. The CDR3 DNA reads TGTGCCAGCAGTATTAGCGGGAGGGCCGGGGAGCTGTTTTTT. It is translated as CASSISGRAGELFF.

This chain connects TRBV27 to TRBJ1-5; 7 bases align to TRBD1. From germline, CDR1 is MNHEY and CDR2 SMNVEV (reference sequence). Losses at the gene ends were 5 bases for V and 0 bases for J; bases not matched to a gene: 4. The CDR3 spans 15 residues. DNA of the CDR3: TGTGCCAGCAGTAGGGGGCCGTATAGCAATCAGCCCCAGCATTTT. It encodes CASSRGPYSNQPQHF.

The V and J genes are TRBV27 and TRBJ1-2, with D maybe TRBD1 (6 bases). CDR1 is MNHEY, CDR2 SMNVEV, per germline (reference sequence). The CDR3 has 14 residues. Trimming stripped 2 bases from V and 2 bases from J, with 9 bases between. DNA for the CDR3: TGTGCCAGCAGTTTACAACAGGGAAACTATGGCTACACCTTC. Translating gives CASSLQQGNYGYTF.